This TCR beta chain derives from a study of blood T cells in healthy people across ages (dated by TCRdb to between 2015 and 2017). Some background on the complete study: Template switching captured roughly one uniquely barcoded TCR beta cDNA molecule per two T cells in model experiments. Four age groups were formed from the donors: young (average roughly 16 years), middle-aged (around 39), aged (62) and long-lived (approximately 78). Using deep sequencing normalized with unique cDNA molecular identifiers, the study measured how TCR beta repertoire diversity changes with age. Using the same blood draw, the study looked at two additional independent replicas of 1 million unique cDNA reads for two donors, one aged 18 to 30 and the other aged 80 or older. General findings and caveats noted by the study authors: As age increased, observed TCR beta diversity per million T cells dropped in a roughly linear way, and a significant reduction was already evident by age about 40. Estimates of total diversity based on one million sequenced T cells were regarded as lower bounds and as underestimates. The percentage of naive T cells measured by flow cytometry correlated strongly with observed TCR beta diversity. Bulk unsorted PBMC profiling prevented conclusive comparison of naive and antigen-experienced compartments. Compared with the aged group, the long-lived group had more naive CD4+ T cells, fewer expanded clones and increased TCR diversity, suggesting age selection. The CMV infection status of donors was not known, potentially confounding age-related changes in expanded clonotypes.

Notes on this clonotype: Its binding antigen is unknown. It has no much larger one-base neighbor in the sample; base qualities were not kept.

The donors were 40 or so Caucasian individuals from Russia, aged 6 to 90 years, who were systemically healthy. Each donor gave about 11 milliliters of peripheral blood, drawn into EDTA-treated Vacutainer tubes. PBMCs were isolated by Ficoll-Paque density-gradient centrifugation, with at least 7 million obtained per sample. Trizol reagent was used to extract total RNA from PBMCs, with at least 6 micrograms per sample. The percentages of naive CD45RAhigh/CD27high T cells were determined by flow cytometry on a PBMC aliquot from every donor. The library was obtained by 5' RACE. Data came from an Illumina HiSeq 2500. A second roughly 7 to 12 cycle PCR used a sample-barcoded 5' primer and a J-beta primer mix. Each TCR beta cDNA molecule received a unique molecular identifier from a template-switch 5' adaptor carrying 12 random nucleotides. Each sample yielded at least 3 million CDR3-containing paired-end reads. First-strand cDNA synthesis was performed from all RNA using the Mint cDNA synthesis kit, with priming by a TRBC-specific oligonucleotide. Following uracil-DNA glycosylase treatment, a first 18-cycle PCR with universal primers M1SS and BC2_uni_R was performed on all cDNA. The authors' analysis ran thus. Normalization of each sample was performed by random selection of 1 million high-quality reads, each carrying a distinct molecular identifier. Reads sharing molecular identifiers were discarded rather than binned into consensus sequences. MiTCR, with a Q25 quality threshold and the strictest error-elimination algorithm, was used for CDR3 identification, clonotype clustering and error correction. A nonparametric unseen species model with Euler transformation was used to estimate a lower bound on total TCR beta diversity. The public sequencing data were trimmed at Q25 with fastp and processed into clonotypes with MiXCR by TCRdb, which kept only in-frame beta chains. All rows with the same CDR3 protein become a single entry with the most common DNA and genes. The V and J calls and clone size come from TCRdb's table, not from the authors' own analysis. Across this sample there are hundreds of thousands of distinct CDR3 sequences, with around 24% seen only once. The ten largest clones represent approximately 8.7% of the sample.

The data also belong to a second study, concerning T cells of mothers and their children. The second investigation adds: Nine systemically healthy Caucasian individuals served as donors, namely three mothers together with their six children. cDNA synthesis used all of the extracted RNA, with around 1.6 ug of RNA in each 15 ul reaction. In the second PCR, the M1S primer introduced both the sample barcodes and 2-4 random nucleotides. Over 8.5 million TCR beta CDR3 reads were obtained for each mother, and 2.5 million to 3 million reads were obtained for each child. Thymic selection similarly shapes TCR recombination output in related and unrelated pairs, with minor effect from inherited differences. Normalized repertoire overlap was always slightly but never significantly higher in related than unrelated mother-child pairs. With a sensitivity of approximately 93 clones per million clonotypes, no persistent microchimeric T cell clones were detected. Deep NGS was used in the study to compare the TCR beta repertoires of mothers and children and to look for features that separate related mother-child pairs from unrelated individuals. On average, the children were roughly 10 +/- 4 years old, while the mothers were approximately 40 +/- 4 years old. After adapter ligation was performed with NEBNext reagents, the libraries were sequenced on an Illumina HiSeq 2000 with 100+100 nt paired-end reads. To avoid cross-contamination, the mother libraries and the child libraries were prepared a month apart and sequenced in separate runs. Between roughly 500,000 and 2,000,000 distinct TCR beta clonotypes were identified per donor. Naive TCR beta clonotypes were estimated from low-frequency clonotypes matched to each donor's FACS-determined naive share, without sorting.

The source material was blood. The TCR originated in a boy aged 5-17 years in good health.

The CDR3 in this case is CASKRNSPLHF. The DNA is as follows: TGCGCCAGCAAGCGTAATTCACCCCTCCACTTT. Recombination linked TRBV5-1 to TRBJ1-6; the D segment cannot be called with confidence. CDR1 and CDR2 (SGHRS, YFSETQ) derive from the germline V gene. V is reduced by 6 bases and J by 6 bases, leaving a spacing of 4 bases between them. Reading from cysteine to phenylalanine, the CDR3 counts 11 amino acids. Only CDR3 DNA is held: 33 bases, read in frame from base 1.